A selection of T cell receptor beta chains follows, all from one sample in a study of CD8 T cells in ankylosing spondylitis. TCRdb reanalysed the 5' RACE reads using MiXCR and keeps one entry per CDR3 protein. The sample has 50,000 to 60,000 distinct CDR3 sequences; less than 8.5% are singletons. Sequenced: blood, either unsorted or a sorted T cell fraction (not recorded which). All receptors derive from a female donor with ankylosing spondylitis or in good health (not recorded which). CDR3s include the opening cysteine and the closing phenylalanine or tryptophan. Fields, in order: CDR3 DNA, CDR3 protein, J gene, clone size, V gene, D gene. A D gene is named only where the DNA matches it firmly. Some rows mark clone size as missing; the rest say once, few, many or name a class of expanded clone.

CDR3nt: TGTGCCAGCAGCGTCGGGATACAAGAGACCCAGTACTTC
CDR3aa: CASSVGIQETQYF
j_gene: TRBJ2-5
abundance: many
v_gene: TRBV9
d_gene: -

CDR3nt: TGTGCCAGCAGTGTCGTTCCCTTT
CDR3aa: CASSVVPF
j_gene: TRBJ1-6
abundance: many
v_gene: TRBV6-4
d_gene: -

CDR3nt: TGCGCCAGCAGAAGCGGGGGGGGCACAGATACGCAGTATTTT
CDR3aa: CASRSGGGTDTQYF
j_gene: TRBJ2-3
abundance: many
v_gene: TRBV5-1
d_gene: TRBD2

CDR3nt: TGCAGCGTTGAGGGGGACAGCCAAGAGACCCAGTACTTC
CDR3aa: CSVEGDSQETQYF
j_gene: TRBJ2-5
abundance: many
v_gene: TRBV29-1
d_gene: TRBD1

CDR3nt: TGTGCCAGCAGACAACAGGATAATTCACCCCTCCACTTT
CDR3aa: CASRQQDNSPLHF
j_gene: TRBJ1-6
abundance: many
v_gene: TRBV12-3/TRBV12-4
d_gene: -

CDR3nt: TGTGCCACCAGCCCGCGGGTTGAGAGCAATTCACCCCTCCACTTT
CDR3aa: CATSPRVESNSPLHF
j_gene: TRBJ1-6
abundance: many
v_gene: TRBV15
d_gene: -

CDR3nt: TGTGCCAGCAGTTTGGGATCCTATGGCTACACCTTC
CDR3aa: CASSLGSYGYTF
j_gene: TRBJ1-2
abundance: few
v_gene: TRBV12-3/TRBV12-4
d_gene: -

CDR3nt: TGTGCCAGCCACAGGCCCAATCAGCCCCAGCATTTT
CDR3aa: CASHRPNQPQHF
j_gene: TRBJ1-5
abundance: many
v_gene: TRBV6-2/TRBV6-3
d_gene: -

CDR3nt: TGTGCCACCAGCAGAGATCGCCTGAGCACAGATACGCAGTATTTT
CDR3aa: CATSRDRLSTDTQYF
j_gene: TRBJ2-3
abundance: many
v_gene: TRBV15
d_gene: -

CDR3nt: TGTGCCAGCAGCTTAACTACCCTAGTTTTTCAGGAGACCCAGTACTTC
CDR3aa: CASSLTTLVFQETQYF
j_gene: TRBJ2-5
abundance: once
v_gene: TRBV7-9
d_gene: -

CDR3nt: TGTGCCATCAGCCTCATCGGGAGGGAAGCTTTGTTT
CDR3aa: CAISLIGREALF
j_gene: TRBJ1-1
abundance: -
v_gene: TRBV10-3
d_gene: -

CDR3nt: TGTGCCAGCAGTAGTCCTCTCACAGATACGCAGTATTTT
CDR3aa: CASSSPLTDTQYF
j_gene: TRBJ2-3
abundance: many
v_gene: TRBV6-2/TRBV6-3
d_gene: -

CDR3nt: TGTGCCAGCAGTCCGGGGACAGGAACAACTAATGAAAAACTGTTTTTT
CDR3aa: CASSPGTGTTNEKLFF
j_gene: TRBJ1-4
abundance: -
v_gene: TRBV12-3/TRBV12-4
d_gene: TRBD1

CDR3nt: TGTGCCAGCATCGAACAGGGGGCTGTTTCGGGTCAGCCCCAGCATTTT
CDR3aa: CASIEQGAVSGQPQHF
j_gene: TRBJ1-5
abundance: many
v_gene: TRBV2
d_gene: TRBD1

CDR3nt: TGCAGCGTTGACGACTCGGCCTACGAGCAGTACTTC
CDR3aa: CSVDDSAYEQYF
j_gene: TRBJ2-7
abundance: many
v_gene: TRBV29-1
d_gene: -

CDR3nt: TGTGCCAGCAGCGAACGGGGGGATGAGCAGTTCTTC
CDR3aa: CASSERGDEQFF
j_gene: TRBJ2-1
abundance: many
v_gene: TRBV7-9
d_gene: TRBD2

CDR3nt: TGTGCCAGCACACTAGGGCAATCATACAATGAGCAGTTCTTC
CDR3aa: CASTLGQSYNEQFF
j_gene: TRBJ2-1
abundance: few
v_gene: TRBV7-9
d_gene: -

CDR3nt: TGTGCCAGCAGCTGGGAGCGGGGGTGGGAGACAGATACGCAGTATTTT
CDR3aa: CASSWERGWETDTQYF
j_gene: TRBJ2-3
abundance: -
v_gene: TRBV7-9
d_gene: TRBD2

CDR3nt: TGTGCCAGCAGCCAAGGGAAAAAAGCGGGGGGCAAAAACATTCAGTACTTC
CDR3aa: CASSQGKKAGGKNIQYF
j_gene: TRBJ2-4
abundance: many
v_gene: TRBV3-1
d_gene: TRBD2

CDR3nt: TGTGCCAGCAGTGTGGGACAAAACACTGAAGCTTTCTTT
CDR3aa: CASSVGQNTEAFF
j_gene: TRBJ1-1
abundance: many
v_gene: TRBV5-6
d_gene: -

CDR3nt: TGCGCCAGCAGCCAAACAGCGGGCCTCACAGATACGCAGTATTTT
CDR3aa: CASSQTAGLTDTQYF
j_gene: TRBJ2-3
abundance: many
v_gene: TRBV5-1
d_gene: -

CDR3nt: TGCGCCAGCAGCTTGCAGGGTTCCCACAATGAGCAGTTCTTC
CDR3aa: CASSLQGSHNEQFF
j_gene: TRBJ2-1
abundance: many
v_gene: TRBV5-1
d_gene: -

CDR3nt: TGTGCCAGCAGTGCGTCGACAGGGCCTAATGAAAAACTGTTTTTT
CDR3aa: CASSASTGPNEKLFF
j_gene: TRBJ1-4
abundance: many
v_gene: TRBV6-1
d_gene: TRBD1

CDR3nt: TGTGCCAGCAGCCCGGGACTAGCGTTTTCTGAGCAGTTCTTC
CDR3aa: CASSPGLAFSEQFF
j_gene: TRBJ2-1
abundance: many
v_gene: TRBV5-5
d_gene: TRBD2

CDR3nt: TGCAGTGCTAACCCTTTAGGAGGGGAAGCTTTCTTT
CDR3aa: CSANPLGGEAFF
j_gene: TRBJ1-1
abundance: many
v_gene: TRBV20-1
d_gene: -

CDR3nt: TGCAGCGTTGAAGACTATGAGACCCAGTACTTC
CDR3aa: CSVEDYETQYF
j_gene: TRBJ2-5
abundance: many
v_gene: TRBV29-1
d_gene: -

CDR3nt: TGTGCCATCAGGCGGGATGCCCTCCAAGAGACCCAGTACTTC
CDR3aa: CAIRRDALQETQYF
j_gene: TRBJ2-5
abundance: many
v_gene: TRBV10-3
d_gene: -

CDR3nt: TGTGCCACCAGTGATTCGGCTAGGATGTTTTTT
CDR3aa: CATSDSARMFF
j_gene: TRBJ2-2
abundance: many
v_gene: TRBV24-1
d_gene: -

CDR3nt: TGCGCCAGCAGCTTGTTCCCGGCGGACACTGATGAAAAACTGTTTTTT
CDR3aa: CASSLFPADTDEKLFF
j_gene: TRBJ1-4
abundance: many
v_gene: TRBV5-1
d_gene: -

CDR3nt: TGTGCCAGCAATCCTAGCGGGGTGGAGACCCAGTACTTC
CDR3aa: CASNPSGVETQYF
j_gene: TRBJ2-5
abundance: many
v_gene: TRBV6-1
d_gene: TRBD2

CDR3nt: TGCGCCAGCAGCTTGGGGCTGGGGCTAGCGGGGGCAGATACGCAGTATTTT
CDR3aa: CASSLGLGLAGADTQYF
j_gene: TRBJ2-3
abundance: many
v_gene: TRBV5-1
d_gene: TRBD2

CDR3nt: TGCAGTGCTAGCCAGGGGGACAACTCCTACAATGAGCAGTTCTTC
CDR3aa: CSASQGDNSYNEQFF
j_gene: TRBJ2-1
abundance: many
v_gene: TRBV20-1
d_gene: TRBD1

CDR3nt: TGTGCCAGCAGCACCCGGGGATCTTTCGCTGGCTACACCTTC
CDR3aa: CASSTRGSFAGYTF
j_gene: TRBJ1-2
abundance: -
v_gene: TRBV11-3
d_gene: -

CDR3nt: TGCGCCAGCAGCTTGCCTAGCACAGATACGCAGTATTTT
CDR3aa: CASSLPSTDTQYF
j_gene: TRBJ2-3
abundance: many
v_gene: TRBV5-1
d_gene: -

CDR3nt: TGCGCCAGCAGCTTGGGATTGGGCAATGAGCAGTTCTTC
CDR3aa: CASSLGLGNEQFF
j_gene: TRBJ2-1
abundance: many
v_gene: TRBV5-1
d_gene: -

CDR3nt: TGCAGCGTTGCTTACGGGGGTGGGAGCAATCAGCCCCAGCATTTT
CDR3aa: CSVAYGGGSNQPQHF
j_gene: TRBJ1-5
abundance: many
v_gene: TRBV29-1
d_gene: -

CDR3nt: TGTGCCAGCAGTTTAGGTCTTTCAGGGGTCGAGACCCAGTACTTC
CDR3aa: CASSLGLSGVETQYF
j_gene: TRBJ2-5
abundance: many
v_gene: TRBV12-3/TRBV12-4
d_gene: -

CDR3nt: TGTGCCACCAGTGATTCACGGGGGACCGCGAGCAATCAGCCCCAGCATTTT
CDR3aa: CATSDSRGTASNQPQHF
j_gene: TRBJ1-5
abundance: few
v_gene: TRBV24-1
d_gene: -

CDR3nt: TGCGCCAGCAGCTTCCAGGGGGACACTGAAGCTTTCTTT
CDR3aa: CASSFQGDTEAFF
j_gene: TRBJ1-1
abundance: many
v_gene: TRBV5-1
d_gene: TRBD1

CDR3nt: TGTGCCAGCAGTGATAACCTTTCGGGAGGCTACACCTTC
CDR3aa: CASSDNLSGGYTF
j_gene: TRBJ1-2
abundance: many
v_gene: TRBV6-1
d_gene: -

CDR3nt: TGTGCCAGCGTACAGGGGGCGAACACTGAAGCTTTCTTT
CDR3aa: CASVQGANTEAFF
j_gene: TRBJ1-1
abundance: many
v_gene: TRBV6-6
d_gene: TRBD1

CDR3nt: TGTGCCAGCAGCTTAGGCCCGGGGGCCTACAATGAGCAGTTCTTC
CDR3aa: CASSLGPGAYNEQFF
j_gene: TRBJ2-1
abundance: many
v_gene: TRBV11-2
d_gene: -

CDR3nt: TGTGCCAGCAGCCGACAGGGAGCGAACACCGGGGAGCTGTTTTTT
CDR3aa: CASSRQGANTGELFF
j_gene: TRBJ2-2
abundance: many
v_gene: TRBV7-8
d_gene: TRBD1

CDR3nt: TGCGCCAGCAGTTGGGGGACAGCATCGTCTAATGAAAAACTGTTTTTT
CDR3aa: CASSWGTASSNEKLFF
j_gene: TRBJ1-4
abundance: many
v_gene: TRBV10-2
d_gene: TRBD1

CDR3nt: TGTGCCAGCAGCCCTGGGGGCTACAATGAGCAGTTCTTC
CDR3aa: CASSPGGYNEQFF
j_gene: TRBJ2-1
abundance: many
v_gene: TRBV5-6
d_gene: -

CDR3nt: TGTGCCAGCAGCTTAGTTCTAGGGGGCTTTACCGGGGAGCTGTTTTTT
CDR3aa: CASSLVLGGFTGELFF
j_gene: TRBJ2-2
abundance: few
v_gene: TRBV11-2
d_gene: TRBD1

CDR3nt: TGTGCCAGCAGCTCCCGACTAGCGGGGGACAATGAGCAGTTCTTC
CDR3aa: CASSSRLAGDNEQFF
j_gene: TRBJ2-1
abundance: many
v_gene: TRBV5-6
d_gene: TRBD2

CDR3nt: TGTGCCAGCAGTTTGACACAACCGCTCCAGACCCAGTACTTC
CDR3aa: CASSLTQPLQTQYF
j_gene: TRBJ2-5
abundance: many
v_gene: TRBV12-3/TRBV12-4
d_gene: -